The entry below gives a single T cell receptor (beta chain) sequence along with its context. The table lists this clone with a few counts. This receptor's antigen is unknown. Base qualities are missing; no much larger clone stands one base away. The data were obtained in a study of shared clonotypes between healthy human individuals (dated by TCRdb to the early 2020s). With regard to the full study: Two women and a few men aged 18 to 49 years were included in the cohort. For each donor, CD4 naive and CD4 memory were each given three plates, CD8 naive was given two plates, and CD8 memory was given one plate. To estimate repertoire size and how much clonotypes are shared between individuals, the study performed deep sequencing of blood TCR repertoires from five healthy adults. To increase sequencing depth and limit assay-specific biases, different laboratories used diverse techniques to prepare libraries and sequence TCR repertoires. Between about 0.85 and 8.9 billion PBMCs per donor were obtained by leukapheresis.

TCR CDR3 regions were amplified from genomic DNA by multiplex PCR using the deep immunoSEQ assay. Extracted genomic DNA from each cell subset was spread evenly across all wells of several immunoSEQ 96-well plates, with each plate serving as a replicate. For sorted subsets, roughly 0.2 ug genomic DNA, equal to tens of thousands of T cell genomes, was loaded into each replicate PCR. Purified libraries were quantified with a Qubit 3.0 fluorometer, sized on a Bioanalyzer 2100, and re-quantified with the KAPA Library Quantification kit. Every immunoSEQ 96-well plate was sequenced on a separate single-read 150-cycle Illumina NextSeq 550 flow cell. Under the source paper's analysis protocol: Because the immunoSEQ output included only junctional sequences and no quality scores, the filtering could not be the same as the filtering used for full-length reads. To assign V/J genes and CDR3, sequences were annotated using PyIR, a Python wrapper for IgBLAST v1.9, with IMGT germline references. Reads were filtered out if the reads had weak V/J assignments (E-value above 1e-6), no CDR3, stop codons, out-of-frame junctions, or ambiguous translated residues. A V3J clonotype was defined by an identical inferred V gene, J gene, and CDR3 amino acid sequence. To compute the percentage overlap between repertoires, the number of shared unique clonotypes was divided by the size of the smaller repertoire. Repertoire richness was assessed with RTK rarefaction, the Chao1 estimator, and Recon v2.1 estimates of unobserved clonotypes. For all TCRbeta clonotypes obtained by the gDNA method from a few donors, generation probabilities were computed with OLGA. In TCRdb, the immuneACCESS table is reduced to in-frame sequences with V and J assigned. These tables do not hold every clone; where another copy was compared, an unresolved V gene accounts for under half, and the others remain unexplained. That table supplies the V and J calls and clone size; D and trimming were determined from the DNA. A total of about 2.1 million clones appear in this sample, 93% of them only once. The ten most abundant clones make up around 1.7% of the sample.

Results the study describes overall, beyond this receptor: Compared with non-shared clonotypes, clonotypes shared by all four sorted-subset donors had higher generation probabilities. Rarefaction of sorted-subset datasets indicated incomplete sequencing despite the large sequencing depth. Only blood was sampled, and tissue TCR repertoires likely differ from those in blood. Estimated clonotype richness was generally larger for naive than for memory subsets. Pairwise subsampling indicated that sequencing depth was expected to affect the degree of clonotype sharing among donors. Across four donors, approximately 5% of naive CD4, 3.5% of naive CD8, 2.3% of memory CD4, and about 0.44% of memory CD8 clonotypes were shared. The small number of donors limited the genetic and exposure-history diversity represented.

According to the germline V gene (reference sequence), CDR1 reads SGHNT and CDR2 reads YYREEE. V is pruned by 4 bases and J by 1 base, leaving 4 bases of the junction without a gene match. The CDR3 has 14 amino acids, counting the end cysteine and phenylalanine. The CDR3 DNA has 42 bases and is translated from base 1. CD8 naive samples consisted of CD45RO-negative cells that were positively selected for CCR7, yielding a CD45RA+CCR7+ population without TemRA cells. Healthy HIV-negative adults with no recently reported acute infections or vaccinations were included as donors. Every donor was a Caucasian adult living in Nashville, Tennessee, USA. After blood collection by leukapheresis, PBMCs were isolated using Ficoll-Histopaque density gradient centrifugation and then cryopreserved in the vapor phase of liquid nitrogen. Analytical flow cytometry was used to check the purity and quantity of every magnetically sorted T cell population. From each sorted fraction, genomic DNA was isolated and quantified by UV absorbance on a Nanodrop 2000c.

The V gene is TRBV5-4 and the J gene is TRBJ1-1, and 7 junction bases match TRBD1. The sequence was obtained from a young man in good health. Some clones in this sample may be carry-over from other donors' samples. Sequences were obtained from naive CD8+ T cells from PBMCs. Sample cell subset or site, as interpreted from the label and publication: CD45RA+CCR7+. The encoded CDR3 is CASSTQGGNTEAFF. The nucleotide sequence reads TGTGCCAGCAGCACCCAGGGGGGGAACACTGAAGCTTTCTTT.